A single sample gave rise to the 20 T cell receptor beta chains below, sequenced in a study of blood T cells in healthy people across ages. It was with a sample-barcoded 5' primer and a J-beta primer mix that a second PCR of about 7 to 12 cycles was run. TCRdb redid the calling of the 5' RACE reads with MiXCR, one entry per CDR3 protein. The sample has 750,000 to 1,000,000 distinct CDR3 sequences; under 35% are singletons. Separately, the same data were catalogued under a study of T cells of mothers and their children.

What was sequenced was blood. These receptors all stem from a woman aged 40-49 years in good health.

J is TRBJ2-4 and V is TRBV27; TRBD2 matches 9 bases. V dropped 3 bases and J dropped 3; count of bases not matched to a gene: 9. Looked up from germline, CDR1 is MNHEY and CDR2 is SMNVEV (reference sequence). CDR3 length: 17 amino acids. The CDR3 DNA reads TGTGCCAGCAGTTTTAGAGGCGGGGGGGCTGACAAAAACATTCAGTACTTC. It is translated as CASSFRGGGADKNIQYF.

The V call is TRBV18, the J call TRBJ1-4, with 12 bases aligning to TRBD1. Germline V CDR1 and CDR2: KGHSH, LQKENI. The CDR3 spans 16 residues. Trimming removed 3 bases from V and 10 bases from J; junction bases left unmatched: 9. The CDR3 coding sequence is TGTGCCAGCTCACCGGACCGGGACAGGGGGCTTGCAAAACTGTTTTTT. It encodes CASSPDRDRGLAKLFF.

This clonotype turned up a few times. The chain has TRBV7-2 and TRBJ2-5; D remains ambiguous. V lost 1 base, J lost 11 bases, and 14 bases lay in between. The CDR3 extends over 13 amino acids. Germline CDR1 SGHTA, CDR2 FQGNSA. The CDR3 nucleotides read TGTGCCAGCAGCTTAGGACCGGAATATGGGCAGTACTTC. Translating it yields CASSLGPEYGQYF. Full variable domain (rest looked up from reference TRBV7-2 and TRBJ2-5): GAGVSQSPSNKVTEKGKDVELRCDPISGHTALYWYRQSLGQGLEFLIYFQGNSAPDKSGLPSDRFSAERTGGSVSTLTIQRTQQEDSAVYLCASSLGPEYGQYFGPGTRLLVL.

This clonotype has a handful of counts. V and J are TRBV4-1 and TRBJ2-3, with 10 bases fitting TRBD2. CDR1 is MGHRA, CDR2 YSYEKL, per germline. CDR3 length equals 21 residues. The J segment lost 3 bases and the V segment lost 0 bases, leaving 18 bases of the junction unmatched. In DNA, the CDR3 is TGCGCCAGCAGCCAAGATGGCTACAGGGGGAATAGCGGGGGGCCGACAGATACGCAGTATTTT. Translation gives CASSQDGYRGNSGGPTDTQYF.

In this sample, this clonotype turned up a few times. This rearrangement joins TRBV15 to TRBJ1-1; TRBD1 matches 7 bases. V was clipped by 3 bases and J by 1 base; unmatched bases: 5. Germline assignment: CDR1 LNHNV and CDR2 YYDKDF (reference sequence). The CDR3 extends over 15 amino acids. The CDR3: CATSSKGAGNTEAFF. The CDR3 nucleotides read TGTGCCACCAGCAGTAAGGGGGCAGGGAACACTGAAGCTTTCTTT.

As to this clonotype: One base away lies a much larger clone, so this may be a sequencing read error. This chain joins TRBV6-2 or TRBV6-3 and TRBJ2-7, with a tentative D call TRBD2 (6 bases). V dropped 6 bases and J dropped 6 bases, with 9 bases sitting between them. This CDR3 region has 11 residues. Per germline, CDR1 MNHEY and CDR2 SVGEGT. CDR3 in amino acids: CASSHGGEQYF. The CDR3 DNA follows: TGTGCCAGCAGCCACGGGGGCGAGCAGTACTTC.

The chain joins TRBV12-3 or TRBV12-4 to TRBJ1-2; a possible D gene is TRBD1 (5 bases). This CDR3 has 20 amino acids. V lost 0 bases, J lost 5 bases, and 28 bases lay in between. CDR3 bases: TGTGCCAGCAGTTTAGCGCGATATTGGCAGGGCCCGGGAACCTCGTATGGCTACACCTTC. Amino acid sequence: CASSLARYWQGPGTSYGYTF.

V and J are TRBV18 and TRBJ2-4, with D unclear. V gave up 2 bases and J gave up 1 base, with 6 bases separating them. CDR1 and CDR2 (germline): KGHSH, LQKENI. This CDR3 region has 14 residues. CDR3 sequence: CASSPESAKNIQYF. CDR3 bases: TGTGCCAGCTCACCAGAATCGGCCAAAAACATTCAGTACTTC.

The chain uses TRBV4-1 and TRBJ2-5, with no clear D. The germline CDR1 and CDR2 sequences are MGHRA and YSYEKL. This CDR3 comprises 13 residues. The germline V and J ends were trimmed by 2 bases and 0 bases, with 4 bases remaining between them. As DNA, the CDR3 is TGCGCCAGCAGCCAACCCTACCAAGAGACCCAGTACTTC. It translates to CASSQPYQETQYF.

Details on this clonotype: A junction end diverges from the germline sequence, so it may reflect a read error. The gene calls are TRBV4-1 and TRBJ2-3; TRBD2 aligns across 8 bases. The CDR3 length is 17 residues. Germline V CDR1 and CDR2: MGHRA, YSYEKL. Here the CDR3 DNA reads TGCGCCGGCAGCCAAGATCCAGCGGGGGCTTCCGGGGATACGCAGTATTTT. Translated, it gives CAGSQDPAGASGDTQYF.

The chain employs TRBV29-1 and TRBJ1-4; a weak D match, TRBD1 (5 bases). The CDR3 sequence is 11 residues long. The V gene lost 6 bases and the J gene lost 7 bases, with 9 bases spanning the gap. Looked up from germline, CDR1 is SQVTM and CDR2 is ANQGSEA. CDR3 in amino acids: CSVGGTEKLFF. CDR3 sequence (DNA): TGCAGCGTGGGGGGGACTGAAAAACTGTTTTTT.

The J gene is TRBJ2-1, the V gene TRBV7-9; 11 nucleotides align to TRBD1. The CDR3 covers 15 residues. CDR1 and CDR2 (germline): SEHNR, FQNEAQ (reference sequence). V was clipped by 6 bases and J by 4 bases; unmatched bases: 5. The CDR3 region is CASRSGQGEYNEQFF. The CDR3 region has the DNA TGTGCCAGCAGGTCGGGACAGGGGGAGTACAATGAGCAGTTCTTC.

In this sample, this clonotype turned up many times. The J gene is TRBJ2-1, the V gene TRBV4-2; maybe TRBD2 (5 bases). The CDR3 totals 15 residues. V lost 4 bases, J lost 12 bases, and 22 bases lay in between. CDR1 is LGHNA, CDR2 YNFKEQ, per germline. This chain's CDR3 is CASSPGRTHTKGQFF. The DNA of the CDR3 is TGTGCCAGCAGCCCAGGTCGGACTCACACCAAAGGGCAGTTCTTC.

This clonotype was seen many times. This chain links TRBV9 with TRBJ2-1, with TRBD2 identical over 9 bases. After removal of 0 bases from V and 4 bases from J, the junction contained 2 bases not matched to a gene. The CDR3 runs 15 residues. CDR1 is SGDLS and CDR2 is YYNGEE in the germline V gene. The CDR3 reads CASSVVAGGYNEQFF. CDR3 bases: TGTGCCAGCAGCGTAGTTGCGGGGGGGTACAATGAGCAGTTCTTC.

The V call is TRBV24-1, the J call TRBJ2-5; TRBD2 might be the D (6 bases). CDR1 is KGHDR, CDR2 SFDVKD, per germline. V lost 3 bases to trimming and J lost 11 bases, with 27 bases between them. This CDR3 has 17 amino acids. DNA for the CDR3: TGTGCCACCAGTGATATTACCGGGACTGGAGCCGTCGATGAGCAGTACTTC. Its protein is CATSDITGTGAVDEQYF.

This clonotype has a handful of counts. The chain employs TRBV4-1 and TRBJ1-3, with D uncertain. This CDR3 is 17 amino acids long. Germline loops: CDR1 MGHRA, CDR2 YSYEKL. V shed 0 bases and J shed 0 bases, with 12 bases lying between them. CDR3 residues: CASSQDESPNSGNTIYF. In DNA, the CDR3 is TGCGCCAGCAGCCAAGATGAGTCCCCGAACTCTGGAAACACCATATATTTT.

Concerning this clonotype itself: Germline and junction disagree at one end, which may indicate a read error. The chain links TRBV20-1 to TRBJ1-2; 11 nucleotides match TRBD1. Per the germline V gene, CDR1 is DFQATT and CDR2 is SNEGSKA (reference sequence). The CDR3 is 12 amino acids. The CDR3: CNAGQGANGYTF. In DNA form, the CDR3 reads TGCAATGCTGGACAGGGGGCCAATGGCTACACCTTC.

The chain carries TRBV12-3 or TRBV12-4 and TRBJ1-2, with TRBD1 matching over 8 bases. V shed 0 bases, J shed 3 bases, and the junction held 6 bases outside the gene matches. The CDR3 totals 16 residues. Here the CDR3 reads CASSLAQGQGYYGYTF. CDR3 sequence (DNA): TGTGCCAGCAGTTTAGCGCAAGGACAGGGATACTATGGCTACACCTTC.

This clonotype was detected a few times. This chain uses TRBV5-6 with TRBJ1-5; a possible D gene is TRBD1 (5 bases). The germline V gene encodes CDR1 SGHDT and CDR2 YYEEEE. The CDR3 spans 15 residues. The V and J ends lost 0 bases and 5 bases respectively, with 12 bases between them. CDR3 amino acids: CASSLGGSGYQPQHF. For the CDR3, the DNA is TGTGCCAGCAGCTTGGGGGGGAGCGGCTATCAGCCCCAGCATTTT.

In regard to this clonotype: Given a much more abundant clone one base away, this may be a read error. The rearrangement uses TRBV5-6 and TRBJ2-1; D ambiguous. The CDR3 is made up of 16 amino acids. Germline lookup yields CDR1 SGHDT and CDR2 YYEEEE. The ends were cut back, 0 bases at V and 0 bases at J, with 10 bases in the middle. CDR3 protein: CASSLVRAASYNEQFF. CDR3 in DNA: TGTGCCAGCAGCTTGGTTAGGGCTGCCTCCTACAATGAGCAGTTCTTC.